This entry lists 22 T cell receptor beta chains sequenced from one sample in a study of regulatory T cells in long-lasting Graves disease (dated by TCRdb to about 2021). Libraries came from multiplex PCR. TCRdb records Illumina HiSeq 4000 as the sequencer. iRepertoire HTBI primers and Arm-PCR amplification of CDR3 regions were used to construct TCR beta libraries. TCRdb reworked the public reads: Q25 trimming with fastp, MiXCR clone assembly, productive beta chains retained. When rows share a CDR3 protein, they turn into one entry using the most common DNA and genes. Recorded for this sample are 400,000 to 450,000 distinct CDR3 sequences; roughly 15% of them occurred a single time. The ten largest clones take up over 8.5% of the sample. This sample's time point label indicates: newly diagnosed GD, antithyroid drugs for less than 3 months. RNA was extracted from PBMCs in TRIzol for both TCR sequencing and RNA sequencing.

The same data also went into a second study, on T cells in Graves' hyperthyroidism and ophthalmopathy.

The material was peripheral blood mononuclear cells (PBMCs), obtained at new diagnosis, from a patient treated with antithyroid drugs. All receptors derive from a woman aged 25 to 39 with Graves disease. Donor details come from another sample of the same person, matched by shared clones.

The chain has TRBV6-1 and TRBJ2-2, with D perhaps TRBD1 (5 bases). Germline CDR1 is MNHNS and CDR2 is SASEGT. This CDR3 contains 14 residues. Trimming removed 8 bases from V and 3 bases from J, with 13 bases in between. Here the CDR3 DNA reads TGTGCCAGCGGAAGGGGCGGAGACACCGGGGAGCTGTTTTTT. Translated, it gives CASGRGGDTGELFF.

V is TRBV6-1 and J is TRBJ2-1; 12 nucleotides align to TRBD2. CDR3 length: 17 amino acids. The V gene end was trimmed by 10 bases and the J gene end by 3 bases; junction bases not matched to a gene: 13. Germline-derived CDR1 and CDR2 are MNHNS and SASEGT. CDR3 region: CATKQTSGSASYNEQFF. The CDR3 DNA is TGTGCCACTAAACAGACTAGCGGGAGTGCTAGCTACAATGAGCAGTTCTTC.

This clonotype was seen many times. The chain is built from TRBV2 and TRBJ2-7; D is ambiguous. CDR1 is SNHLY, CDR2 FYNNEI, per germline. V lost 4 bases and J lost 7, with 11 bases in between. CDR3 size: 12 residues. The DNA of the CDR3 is TGTGCCAGCAGTGTCTCTTTGGGGGAGCAGTACTTC. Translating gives CASSVSLGEQYF.

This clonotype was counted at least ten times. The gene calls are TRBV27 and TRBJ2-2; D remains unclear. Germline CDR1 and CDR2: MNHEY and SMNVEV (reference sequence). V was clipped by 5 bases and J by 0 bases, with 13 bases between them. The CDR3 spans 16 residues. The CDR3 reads CASSPTAPANTGELFF. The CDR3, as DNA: TGTGCCAGCAGTCCGACCGCCCCCGCGAACACCGGGGAGCTGTTTTTT.

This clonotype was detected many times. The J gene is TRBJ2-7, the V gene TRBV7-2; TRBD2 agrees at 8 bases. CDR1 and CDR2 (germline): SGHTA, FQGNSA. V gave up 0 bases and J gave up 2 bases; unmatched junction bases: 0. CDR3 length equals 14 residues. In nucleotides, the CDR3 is TGTGCCAGCAGCTTAGCCGGGAGGGCCTACGAGCAGTACTTC. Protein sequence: CASSLAGRAYEQYF.

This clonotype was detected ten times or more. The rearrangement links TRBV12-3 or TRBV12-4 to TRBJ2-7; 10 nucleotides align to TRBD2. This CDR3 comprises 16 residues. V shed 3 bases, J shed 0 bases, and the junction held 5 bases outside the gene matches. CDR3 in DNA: TGTGCCAGCAGTTTGAGACTAGCGGGCCGCTCCTACGAGCAGTACTTC. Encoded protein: CASSLRLAGRSYEQYF.

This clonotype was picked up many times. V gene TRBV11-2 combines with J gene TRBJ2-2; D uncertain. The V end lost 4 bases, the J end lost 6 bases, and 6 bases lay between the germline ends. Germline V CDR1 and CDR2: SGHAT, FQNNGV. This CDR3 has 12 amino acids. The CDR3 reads CASSSLPGELFF. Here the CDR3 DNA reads TGTGCCAGCAGCTCCCTTCCCGGGGAGCTGTTTTTT.

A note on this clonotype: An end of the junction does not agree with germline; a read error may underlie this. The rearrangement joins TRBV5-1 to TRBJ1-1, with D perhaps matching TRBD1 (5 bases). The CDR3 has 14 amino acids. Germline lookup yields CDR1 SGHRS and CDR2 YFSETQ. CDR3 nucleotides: TGTGCCAGCAGCTTGGAATGGGGGAACACTGAAGCTCTCTTT. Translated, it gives CASSLEWGNTEALF.

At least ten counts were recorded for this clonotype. The CDR3 here is CASAAAEENTEAFF. The CDR3 nucleotides are TGTGCCAGTGCCGCCGCCGAGGAGAACACTGAAGCTTTCTTT. The genes are TRBV19 and TRBJ1-1; D unclear. With 8 bases removed from V and 1 base from J, the gap between germline ends came to 14 bases. Germline assignment: CDR1 LNHDA and CDR2 SQIVND (reference sequence). This CDR3 comprises 14 residues.

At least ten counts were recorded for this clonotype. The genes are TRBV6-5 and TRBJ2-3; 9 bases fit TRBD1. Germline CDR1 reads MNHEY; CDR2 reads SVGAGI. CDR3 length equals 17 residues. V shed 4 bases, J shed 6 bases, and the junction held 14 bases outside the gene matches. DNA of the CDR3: TGTGCCAGCAGTTCCCTTCCGGGACAGGGACCTTTGGATACGCAGTATTTT. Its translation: CASSSLPGQGPLDTQYF.

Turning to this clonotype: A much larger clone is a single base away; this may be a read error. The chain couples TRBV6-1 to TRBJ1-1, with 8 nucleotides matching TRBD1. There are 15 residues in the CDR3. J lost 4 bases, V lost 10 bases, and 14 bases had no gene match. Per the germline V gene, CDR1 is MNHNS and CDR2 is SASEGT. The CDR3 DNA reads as TGTGCCACCAGACCTCAAGGACAGGGACTCACTGAAGCTTTCTTT. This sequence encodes CATRPQGQGLTEAFF.

The CDR3 loop reads CASSQVSGRVDNEQFF. The CDR3 DNA sequence: TGCGCCAGCAGCCAAGTGAGCGGGAGAGTTGACAATGAGCAGTTCTTC. The chain uses TRBV4-1 and TRBJ2-5, with 8 nucleotides matching TRBD2. The tail of the sequence fits TRBJ2-1 better, so the J call may be wrong. The CDR3 is made up of 16 amino acids. In germline, CDR1 is MGHRA, CDR2 YSYEKL.

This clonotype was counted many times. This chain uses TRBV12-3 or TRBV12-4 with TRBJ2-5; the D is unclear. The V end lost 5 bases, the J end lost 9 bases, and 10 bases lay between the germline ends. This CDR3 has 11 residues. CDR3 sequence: CASSQKGPQYF. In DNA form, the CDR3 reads TGTGCCAGCAGTCAGAAAGGACCCCAGTACTTC.

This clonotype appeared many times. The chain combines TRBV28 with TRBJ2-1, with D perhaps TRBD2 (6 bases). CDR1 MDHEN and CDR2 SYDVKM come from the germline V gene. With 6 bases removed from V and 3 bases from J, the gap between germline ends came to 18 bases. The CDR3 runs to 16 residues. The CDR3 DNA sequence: TGTGCCAGCAGCCAAGACCGGGAGTCTTTCTACAATGAGCAGTTCTTC. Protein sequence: CASSQDRESFYNEQFF.

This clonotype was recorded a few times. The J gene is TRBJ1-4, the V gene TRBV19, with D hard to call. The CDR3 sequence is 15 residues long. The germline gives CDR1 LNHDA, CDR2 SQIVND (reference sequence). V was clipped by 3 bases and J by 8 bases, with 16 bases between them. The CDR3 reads CASSIRPHVGEKLFF. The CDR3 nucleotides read TGTGCCAGTAGTATCAGACCCCATGTTGGAGAAAAACTGTTTTTT.

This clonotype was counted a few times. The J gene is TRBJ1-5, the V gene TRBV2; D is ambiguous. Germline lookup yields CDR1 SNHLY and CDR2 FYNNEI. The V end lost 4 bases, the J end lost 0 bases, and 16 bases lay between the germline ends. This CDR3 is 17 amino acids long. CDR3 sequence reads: CASSGPAGQTSNQPQHF. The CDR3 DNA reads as TGTGCCAGCAGTGGCCCCGCGGGTCAGACTAGCAATCAGCCCCAGCATTTT.

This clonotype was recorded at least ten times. The CDR3 DNA sequence: TGTGCCAGCAGCCCCTGGAGCGGGAGTTTCTCCTACGAGCAGTACTTC. Translating it yields CASSPWSGSFSYEQYF. This sequence joins TRBV3-1 and TRBJ2-7, with 8 positions matching TRBD2. With V trimmed by 4 bases and J by 0 bases, 8 bases remained unmatched. CDR1 and CDR2 from the germline V gene are LGHDT and YNNKEL (reference sequence). The CDR3 length is 16 residues.

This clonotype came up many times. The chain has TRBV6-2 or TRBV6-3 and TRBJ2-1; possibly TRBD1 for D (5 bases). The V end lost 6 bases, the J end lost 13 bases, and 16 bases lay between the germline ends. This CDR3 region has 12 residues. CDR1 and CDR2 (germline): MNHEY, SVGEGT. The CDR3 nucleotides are TGTGCCAGCAGCCAGGGCAGGGTCCAACAGTTCTTC. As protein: CASSQGRVQQFF.

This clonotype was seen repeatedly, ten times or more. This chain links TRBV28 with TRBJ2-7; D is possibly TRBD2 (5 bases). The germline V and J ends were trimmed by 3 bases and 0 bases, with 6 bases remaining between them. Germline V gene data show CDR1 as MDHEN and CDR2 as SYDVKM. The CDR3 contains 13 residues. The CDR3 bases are TGTGCCAGCAGTTTGAGGGTCTCCTACGAGCAGTACTTC. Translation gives CASSLRVSYEQYF.

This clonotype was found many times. CDR3 loop: CSAADYVLGELFF. DNA for the CDR3: TGCAGTGCTGCGGACTACGTGCTGGGGGAGCTGTTTTTT. The V and J genes are TRBV20-1 and TRBJ2-2, with D maybe TRBD2 (6 bases). The ends were cut back, 5 bases at V and 8 bases at J, with 15 bases in the middle. CDR1 is DFQATT, CDR2 SNEGSKA, per germline (reference sequence). The CDR3 spans 13 residues.

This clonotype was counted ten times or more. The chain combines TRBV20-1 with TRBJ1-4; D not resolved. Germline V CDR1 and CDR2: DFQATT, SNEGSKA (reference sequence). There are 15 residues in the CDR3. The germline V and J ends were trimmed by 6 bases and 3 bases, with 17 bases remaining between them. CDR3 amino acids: CSATGGFQANEKLFF. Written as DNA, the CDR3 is TGCAGTGCCACTGGTGGGTTCCAGGCTAATGAAAAACTGTTTTTT.

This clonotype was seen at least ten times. The CDR3 protein is CSAPLAGGANEQFF. CDR3 bases: TGCAGTGCCCCACTAGCGGGAGGGGCCAATGAGCAGTTCTTC. The chain employs TRBV20-1 and TRBJ2-1, with 13 positions matching TRBD2. V dropped 6 bases and J dropped 6; count of bases not matched to a gene: 5. There are 14 residues in the CDR3. CDR1 and CDR2 from the germline V gene are DFQATT and SNEGSKA (reference sequence).